What follows are 16 T cell receptor beta chains derived from one specimen sequenced in a study of Ad26.COV2.S vaccination and SARS-CoV-2 variants. Repertoires were generated with immunoSEQ multiplex PCR, while TCRdb's copy carries only in-frame clones and drops some. The profile shows a few hundred thousand clones, approximately 90% of them singletons. Described treatment: 19 received Ad26.COV2.S at low or high dose, single or two shots; about 5 received placebo; per-sample allocation not given. At day 63 after the first vaccine or placebo injection, samples were drawn. The sequences come from peripheral blood, collected in a trial of Ad26.COV2.S vaccine versus placebo. These receptors originate from a person aged 18-60 years who received the Ad26.COV2.S COVID-19 vaccine or a placebo.

The table lists this clone with many counts. V gene TRBV7-2 combines with J gene TRBJ1-2, with no clear D. CDR1 is SGHTA and CDR2 is FQGNSA in the germline V gene. Deletions cut 0 bases from V and 6 bases from J, with 8 bases between. There are 13 residues in the CDR3. The CDR3: CASSLAGTDGYTF. DNA for the CDR3: TGTGCCAGCAGCTTAGCGGGAACGGATGGCTACACCTTC.

The V and J genes are TRBV7-3 and TRBJ2-1; no clear D. Germline V gives CDR1 SGHTA, CDR2 FQGTGA. This CDR3 has 14 residues. V gave up 2 bases and J gave up 4 bases, with 9 bases separating them. The CDR3: CASSLSSVYNEQFF. The CDR3 nucleotides read TGTGCCAGCAGCTTATCGAGCGTATACAATGAGCAGTTCTTC.

V gene TRBV30 combines with J gene TRBJ1-3; 9 bases match TRBD1. With V trimmed by 5 bases and J by 2 bases, 16 bases remained unmatched. CDR3 size: 18 residues. CDR1 is GTSNPN and CDR2 is SVGIG in the germline V gene (reference sequence). The CDR3 DNA reads TGTGCCTGGTCAACCGGGACAGGGACCGATTGGACTGGAAACACCATATATTTT. Its translation: CAWSTGTGTDWTGNTIYF.

The gene calls are TRBV4-1 and TRBJ2-7; D is possibly TRBD2 (6 bases). The germline V gene encodes CDR1 MGHRA and CDR2 YSYEKL. The CDR3 totals 16 residues. Trimming pared 1 base from V and 3 bases from J, leaving 16 bases between. CDR3 protein: CASSQAGGRLFYEQYF. DNA for the CDR3: TGCGCCAGCAGCCAAGCTGGAGGGAGGCTTTTCTACGAGCAGTACTTC.

The chain links TRBV30 to TRBJ1-6, with TRBD1 as a possible D gene (5 bases). Trimming shortened V by 1 base and J by 14 bases, and 12 bases separated the two germline ends. This CDR3 contains 12 residues. Per the germline V gene, CDR1 is GTSNPN and CDR2 is SVGIG (reference sequence). DNA of the CDR3: TGTGCCTGGAGTGCCCCCCGGGGGACCCTCCACTTT. This gives the protein CAWSAPRGTLHF.

V usage is TRBV29-1 and J usage is TRBJ2-2; D may be TRBD1 or TRBD2 (5 bases each). The CDR3 loop spans 14 amino acids. Germline V CDR1 and CDR2: SQVTM, ANQGSEA. The CDR3 DNA reads as TGCAGGATCAATCCGGGGACGGGCACCGGGGAGCTGTTTTTT. This translates into CRINPGTGTGELFF.

The chain has TRBV6-5 and TRBJ1-1, with D possibly TRBD1 on 5 matching bases. Germline V CDR1 and CDR2: MNHEY, SVGAGI. The CDR3 extends over 13 amino acids. V was trimmed by 8 bases and J by 0 bases, leaving 10 bases between them. CDR3 bases: TGTGCCAGCGGGGGGAGATTGAACACTGAAGCTTTCTTT. The encoded protein is CASGGRLNTEAFF.

V usage is TRBV28 and J usage is TRBJ2-5; D uncertain. V dropped 4 bases and J dropped 2 bases, with 11 bases sitting between them. The CDR3 contains 14 residues. Germline V gene lookup returns CDR1 MDHEN and CDR2 SYDVKM. DNA for the CDR3: TGTGCCAGCAGTTCAGACTGGCCACAAGAGACCCAGTACTTC. Its translation is CASSSDWPQETQYF.

On this clone itself: Other DNA sequences in this sample translate to the same CDR3. The chain couples TRBV3-1 (or the pseudogene TRBV3-2) to TRBJ1-2; TRBD1 agrees at 9 bases. The CDR3 sequence is 13 residues long. V gave up 3 bases and J gave up 5 bases; unmatched junction bases: 1. Germline values: CDR1 LGHDT, CDR2 YNNKEL (reference sequence). CDR3 nucleotides: TGTGCCAGCAGCCAGGACAGGGGATATGGCTACACCTTC. This codes for CASSQDRGYGYTF.

This chain links TRBV6-1 with TRBJ2-7, with a tentative D call TRBD1 (6 bases). Germline V lookup: CDR1 MNHNS, CDR2 SASEGT. The CDR3 extends over 13 amino acids. V was trimmed by 3 bases and J by 0 bases, leaving 6 bases between them. CDR3 coding DNA: TGTGCCAGCAGTGAGGACAGCTCCTACGAGCAGTACTTC. Translating gives CASSEDSSYEQYF.

The V call is TRBV7-2, the J call TRBJ2-7; D call uncertain. Between the trimmed V and J ends, which lost 2 bases and 3 bases, there was a span of 8 bases. Germline V CDR1 and CDR2: SGHTA, FQGNSA. The CDR3 is made up of 13 amino acids. The CDR3 spells CASSLWSVYEQYF. The DNA of the CDR3 is TGTGCCAGCAGCTTATGGTCAGTCTACGAGCAGTACTTC.

The rearrangement links TRBV27 to TRBJ2-5, with D perhaps TRBD1 (5 bases). The V end lost 0 bases, the J end lost 5 bases, and 13 bases lay between the germline ends. CDR1 and CDR2 (germline): MNHEY, SMNVEV (reference sequence). The CDR3 spans 15 residues. CDR3 protein: CASSLSSWSGETQYF. The CDR3 DNA sequence: TGTGCCAGCAGTTTATCGTCCTGGTCAGGGGAGACCCAGTACTTC.

The genes are TRBV19 and TRBJ1-5; D gene unclear. The CDR3 has 14 amino acids. Trimming pared 3 bases from V and 0 bases from J, leaving 6 bases between. Germline CDR1 is LNHDA and CDR2 is SQIVND (reference sequence). DNA for the CDR3: TGTGCCAGTAGTATTGAGCCTAGCAATCAGCCCCAGCATTTT. This gives the protein CASSIEPSNQPQHF.

The chain joins TRBV1 to TRBJ1-1. TRBV1 is assigned pseudogene status. This CDR3 spans 11 amino acids. CDR3 in amino acids: CTSSQCPEAFF. In DNA form, the CDR3 reads TGCACCAGCAGCCAATGCCCTGAAGCTTTCTTT.

The chain links TRBV6-2 or TRBV6-3 to TRBJ2-7; D unclear. The length of the CDR3 is 13 residues. V lost 2 bases and J 1 base, leaving 6 bases between the germline ends. Germline loops: CDR1 MNHEY, CDR2 SVGEGT. For the CDR3, the DNA is TGTGCCAGCAGTTACCTGCTATCCTACGAGCAGTACTTC. Amino acids: CASSYLLSYEQYF.

In its sample, this clone was seen a few times. V usage is TRBV7-6 and J usage is TRBJ2-3; no firm D call. The CDR3 contains 12 residues. Germline V lookup: CDR1 SGHVS, CDR2 FNYEAQ. Deletions cut 1 base from V and 7 bases from J, with 6 bases between. The CDR3 loop reads CASSLERNTQYF. The CDR3 DNA follows: TGTGCCAGCAGCTTAGAACGGAATACGCAGTATTTT.